This passage covers 11 T cell receptor beta chains from one sample sequenced in a study of T cells in Graves' hyperthyroidism and ophthalmopathy. TCR beta CDR3 sequences were amplified from RNA transcripts. First-round RT-PCR of the TCR CDR3 relied on the HTBI primer set. MiXCR was run by TCRdb on the multiplex PCR reads, yielding one entry per CDR3 protein. The table has a few hundred thousand distinct CDR3 sequences, over 13% seen once; the top ten hold 15% to 20%. Material: blood. The receptors were gathered from a woman aged 18-29 years with Graves' hyperthyroidism.

The chain carries TRBV12-3 or TRBV12-4 and TRBJ1-2; D is unclear. CDR3 length: 13 residues. Trimming left V 0 bases short and J 1 base short, with 3 bases between. Here the CDR3 DNA reads TGTGCCAGCAGTTTAGCCGTTAACTATGGCTACACCTTC. It codes for CASSLAVNYGYTF.

This clonotype has a count of ten or more. J is TRBJ1-4 and V is TRBV12-3 or TRBV12-4; unclear D gene. The V end was cut by 3 bases, the J end by 0 bases, with 5 bases between. The CDR3 runs 14 residues. For the CDR3, the DNA is TGTGCCAGCAGTTTTAGGACAACTAATGAAAAACTGTTTTTT. This translates into CASSFRTTNEKLFF.

The sample holds many counts of this clonotype. CDR3 in amino acids: CASSLGGREETQYF. The DNA of the CDR3 is TGTGCCAGCAGCTTGGGCGGGAGGGAAGAGACCCAGTACTTC. This chain joins TRBV13 and TRBJ2-5; 9 nucleotides match TRBD2. The CDR3 length is 14 residues. The V gene's germline CDR1 is PRHDT and CDR2 FYEKMQ (reference sequence). Trimming took 3 bases from V and 3 from J; bases not matched to a gene: 2.

The chain links TRBV10-3 to TRBJ2-2; D not resolved. This CDR3 has 14 amino acids. The germline V gene has CDR1 ENHRY and CDR2 SYGVKD. V was cut by 7 bases and J by 1 base, with 10 bases left in between. In DNA, the CDR3 is TGTGCCATCAAAAAGGAGATGAACACCGGGGAGCTGTTTTTT. Amino acid sequence: CAIKKEMNTGELFF.

A word on this clonotype: Since a much larger clone is just one base distant, this may be a read error. The CDR3 DNA follows: TGTGCCGGCAGCTTAGTCGACAGCGCGCTCTATGGCTACACCTTC. It is translated as CAGSLVDSALYGYTF. The gene calls are TRBV7-2 and TRBJ1-2, with a weak D call TRBD1 (5 bases). The CDR3 is 15 residues long. Germline CDR1 is SGHTA and CDR2 is FQGNSA.

This rearrangement joins TRBV2 to TRBJ1-1; possible D gene TRBD1, 5 bases. Germline V gene data show CDR1 as SNHLY and CDR2 as FYNNEI. This CDR3 comprises 12 residues. Trimming left V 0 bases short and J 10 bases short, with 9 bases between. The CDR3 DNA reads TGTGCCAGCAGTGAAGCGGGGCCAGGAGCTTTCTTT. Translating it yields CASSEAGPGAFF.

In its sample, this clonotype was seen a few times. The chain recombines TRBV6-5 with TRBJ1-5; D unclear. From germline, CDR1 is MNHEY and CDR2 SVGAGI. V dropped 0 bases and J dropped 4 bases, with 4 bases sitting between them. The CDR3 contains 13 residues. Written as DNA, the CDR3 is TGTGCCAGCAGTTACTCAGTAAATCAGCCCCAGCATTTT. The encoded protein is CASSYSVNQPQHF.

The sample holds many counts of this clonotype. The V and J genes are TRBV28 and TRBJ1-1; weak D call: TRBD1 (5 bases). The V gene lost 1 base and the J gene lost 6 bases, with 15 bases spanning the gap. The germline V gene has CDR1 MDHEN and CDR2 SYDVKM. The CDR3 consists of 15 residues. Here the CDR3 reads CASSLSRQQRPEAFF. The DNA of the CDR3 is TGTGCCAGCAGTTTATCAAGACAGCAACGCCCTGAAGCTTTCTTT. Full variable domain (missing parts from reference TRBV28 and TRBJ1-1): DVKVTQSSRYLVKRTGEKVFLECVQDMDHENMFWYRQDPGLGLRLIYFSYDVKMKEKGDIPEGYSVSREKKERFSLILESASTNQTSMYLCASSLSRQQRPEAFFGQGTRLTVV.

This clonotype appeared a few times. This chain connects TRBV10-2 to TRBJ1-3; a possible D gene is TRBD1 (5 bases). Trimming took 8 bases from V and 5 from J, leaving 13 bases between them. The CDR3 runs to 13 residues. Germline-derived CDR1 and CDR2 are WSHSY and SAAADI. CDR3 in amino acids: CASGGPYRNTIYF. The CDR3 DNA is TGCGCCAGCGGGGGACCCTACCGAAACACCATATATTTT.

This clonotype has only a few counts. The rearrangement uses TRBV4-1 and TRBJ1-5, with D perhaps matching TRBD1 (5 bases). Germline V lookup: CDR1 MGHRA, CDR2 YSYEKL. The CDR3 loop spans 18 amino acids. V shed 4 bases and J shed 5 bases, with 24 bases lying between them. CDR3 DNA sequence: TGCGCCAGCAGCCGACCTAGGGACCGGATATTTATCTATCAGCCCCAGCATTTT. This encodes CASSRPRDRIFIYQPQHF.

This clonotype was seen a few times. The V and J genes are TRBV5-1 and TRBJ1-1; 7 bases align to TRBD1. Germline V gene sequence: CDR1 SGHRS, CDR2 YFSETQ. CDR3 length: 15 amino acids. The J segment lost 4 bases and the V segment lost 0 bases, leaving 6 bases of the junction unmatched. The chain's CDR3 is CASSLADRVGTEAFF. For the CDR3, the DNA is TGCGCCAGCAGCTTGGCCGACAGGGTAGGCACTGAAGCTTTCTTT.